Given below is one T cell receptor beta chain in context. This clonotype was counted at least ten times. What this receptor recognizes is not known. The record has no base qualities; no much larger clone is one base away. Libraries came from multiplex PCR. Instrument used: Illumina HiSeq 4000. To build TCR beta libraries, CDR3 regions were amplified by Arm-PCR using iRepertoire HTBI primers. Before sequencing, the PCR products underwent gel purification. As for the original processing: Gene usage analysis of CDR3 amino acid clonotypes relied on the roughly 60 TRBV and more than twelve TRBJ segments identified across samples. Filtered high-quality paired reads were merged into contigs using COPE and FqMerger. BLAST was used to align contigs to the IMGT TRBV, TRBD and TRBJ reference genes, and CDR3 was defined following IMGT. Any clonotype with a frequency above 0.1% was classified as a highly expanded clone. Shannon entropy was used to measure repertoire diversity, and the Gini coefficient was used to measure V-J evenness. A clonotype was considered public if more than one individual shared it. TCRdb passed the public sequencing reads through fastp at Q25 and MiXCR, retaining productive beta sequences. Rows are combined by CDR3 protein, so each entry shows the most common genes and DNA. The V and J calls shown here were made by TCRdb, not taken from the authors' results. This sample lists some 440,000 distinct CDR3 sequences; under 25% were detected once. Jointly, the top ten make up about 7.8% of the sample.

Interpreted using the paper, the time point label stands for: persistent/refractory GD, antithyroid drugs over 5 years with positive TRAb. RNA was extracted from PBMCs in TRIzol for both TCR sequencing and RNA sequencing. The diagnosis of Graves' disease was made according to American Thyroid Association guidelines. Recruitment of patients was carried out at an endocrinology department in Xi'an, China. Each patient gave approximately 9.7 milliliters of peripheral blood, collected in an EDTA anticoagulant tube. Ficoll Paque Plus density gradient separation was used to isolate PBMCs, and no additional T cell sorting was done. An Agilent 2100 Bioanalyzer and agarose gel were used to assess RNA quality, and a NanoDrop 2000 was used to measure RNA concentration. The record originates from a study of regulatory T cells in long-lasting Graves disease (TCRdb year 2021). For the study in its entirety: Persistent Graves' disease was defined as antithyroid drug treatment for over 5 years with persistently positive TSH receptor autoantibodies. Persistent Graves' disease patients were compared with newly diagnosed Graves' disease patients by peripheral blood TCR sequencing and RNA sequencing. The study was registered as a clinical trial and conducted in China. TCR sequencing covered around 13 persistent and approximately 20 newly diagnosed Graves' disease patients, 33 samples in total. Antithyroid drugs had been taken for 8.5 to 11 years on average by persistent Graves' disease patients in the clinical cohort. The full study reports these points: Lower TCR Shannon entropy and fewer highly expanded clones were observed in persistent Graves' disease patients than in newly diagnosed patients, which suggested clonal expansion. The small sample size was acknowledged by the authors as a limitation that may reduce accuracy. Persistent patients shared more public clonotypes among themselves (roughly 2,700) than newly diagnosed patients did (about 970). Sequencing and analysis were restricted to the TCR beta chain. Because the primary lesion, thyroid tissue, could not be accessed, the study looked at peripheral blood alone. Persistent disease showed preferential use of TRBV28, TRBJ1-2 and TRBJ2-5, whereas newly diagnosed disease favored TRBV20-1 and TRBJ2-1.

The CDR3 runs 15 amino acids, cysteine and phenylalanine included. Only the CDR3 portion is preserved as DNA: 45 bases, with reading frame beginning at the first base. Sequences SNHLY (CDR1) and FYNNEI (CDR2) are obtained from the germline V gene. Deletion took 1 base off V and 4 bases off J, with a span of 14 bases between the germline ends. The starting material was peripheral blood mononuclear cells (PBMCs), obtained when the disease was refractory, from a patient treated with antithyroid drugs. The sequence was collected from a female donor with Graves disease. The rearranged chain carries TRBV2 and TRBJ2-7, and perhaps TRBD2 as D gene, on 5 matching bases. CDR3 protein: CASSEVASGPYEQYF. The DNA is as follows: TGTGCCAGCAGTGAAGTAGCCAGCGGACCGTACGAGCAGTACTTC.